This T cell receptor beta chain was obtained from a study of glioma-infiltrating T cells after dendritic cell vaccination. Study-wide points: Complete blood and tumor specimen sets were limited to few patients. Survival was not directly related to TCR clonality in these patients.

A note on this clone: As yet, its antigen is unknown.

Patients had residual fresh-frozen tumor tissue and more than two years of survival data. All glioblastoma patients lacked an isocitrate dehydrogenase mutation. Assay: immunoSEQ multiplex PCR; the TCRdb copy retains only in-frame clones and omits some. The sample carries more than 30,000 clones, more than 85% recorded once. V was clipped by 5 bases and J by 3 bases, with 13 bases between them. Germline assignment: CDR1 SGHTA and CDR2 FQGNSA. The CDR3 length is 14 residues. The material was blood, obtained before dendritic cell vaccination. This TCR derives from a human donor with glioblastoma. The V and J genes are TRBV7-2 and TRBJ1-2; tentatively, D is TRBD1 (6 bases). DNA of the CDR3: TGTGCCAGCAGCCCCGGACAGTATTACTATGGCTACACCTTC. It yields the protein CASSPGQYYYGYTF.